These 16 T cell receptor beta chains originate from one sample sequenced in a study of OX40 agonist ivuxolimab in advanced cancers. Libraries were prepared by immunoSEQ multiplex PCR; TCRdb keeps only in-frame clonotypes and omits some of them. The profile covers some 25,000 clones, with around four fifths appearing a single time and more than 20% taken by the ten largest. The input for sequencing was CD4+ or CD8+ T cells sorted from blood, taken in a trial of the OX40 agonist ivuxolimab. These receptors were taken from an adult with an advanced solid tumor such as melanoma, head and neck, liver or kidney cancer.

The rearrangement joins TRBV5-6 to TRBJ2-1; TRBD2 aligns across 9 bases. J was trimmed by 8 bases and V by 5 bases; bases with no gene match: 11. There are 15 residues in the CDR3. Germline values: CDR1 SGHDT, CDR2 YYEEEE. The DNA of the CDR3 is TGTGCCAGCAGTTTAGCCCTAGCGGGGAGACATGAGCAGTTCTTC. Protein: CASSLALAGRHEQFF.

V usage is TRBV7-9 and J usage is TRBJ1-6; the D is unclear. The V and J ends lost 3 bases and 6 bases respectively, with 12 bases between them. Germline V gene lookup returns CDR1 SEHNR and CDR2 FQNEAQ (reference sequence). CDR3 length equals 15 residues. The CDR3 loop is CASSFEWRVNSPLHF. In DNA, the CDR3 is TGTGCCAGCAGCTTCGAATGGCGGGTTAATTCACCCCTCCACTTT.

V and J are TRBV11-2 and TRBJ2-1; 9 bases fit TRBD2. The CDR3 extends over 15 amino acids. Germline V gene sequence: CDR1 SGHAT, CDR2 FQNNGV. The V segment lost 3 bases and the J segment 7 bases; nucleotides outside the gene matches: 7. CDR3 DNA: TGTGCCAGCAGCTTTGCGGGAGGGCCAGATAATGAGCAGTTCTTC. It encodes CASSFAGGPDNEQFF. Looking up the rest from reference TRBV11-2 and TRBJ2-1 gives the full variable domain: EAGVAQSPRYKIIEKRQSVAFWCNPISGHATLYWYQQILGQGPKLLIQFQNNGVVDDSQLPKDRFSAERLKGVDSTLKIQPAKLEDSAVYLCASSFAGGPDNEQFFGPGTRLTVL.

Written as DNA, the CDR3 is TGTGCCAGCAGCCTCGGGGGGCACACTGAAGCTTTCTTT. This gives the protein CASSLGGHTEAFF. The chain carries TRBV7-2 and TRBJ1-1; D may be TRBD1 (6 bases). Germline loops: CDR1 SGHTA, CDR2 FQGNSA. This CDR3 spans 13 amino acids. The V end lost 5 bases, the J end lost 3 bases, and 10 bases lay between the germline ends.

The rearrangement links TRBV5-5 to TRBJ2-6; maybe TRBD1 (5 bases). With 4 bases removed from V and 0 bases from J, the gap between germline ends came to 14 bases. This CDR3 has 17 amino acids. Germline assignment: CDR1 SGHKS and CDR2 YYEKEE (reference sequence). The CDR3 DNA is TGTGCCAGCAGCCTCTATTCAGGGATCTCTGGGGCCAACGTCCTGACTTTC. It translates to CASSLYSGISGANVLTF.

This clone counts as medium-sized. The V gene is TRBV10-3, the J gene TRBJ1-5; 8 nucleotides agree with TRBD1. This CDR3 region has 17 residues. The germline CDR1 and CDR2 sequences are ENHRY and SYGVKD. V lost 0 bases and J lost 9; bases outside the gene matches: 13. The CDR3 DNA is TGTGCCATCAGTGAGTCAAGTGGTGGGCAGGGGGCTCTGCCCCAGCATTTT. Translating gives CAISESSGGQGALPQHF.

This clone was detected only a few times. The gene calls are TRBV27 and TRBJ1-2; 7 bases fit TRBD1. V trimming: 2 bases; J trimming: 5 bases; junction bases outside the gene matches: 8. The germline gives CDR1 MNHEY, CDR2 SMNVEV (reference sequence). The CDR3 extends over 15 amino acids. CDR3 sequence: CASSLRSGTAYGYTF. The DNA of the CDR3 is TGTGCCAGCAGTTTAAGGTCCGGGACAGCTTATGGCTACACCTTC.

CDR3 in DNA: TGTGCCAGCAGTTACTCGCATGGAGTCGGGCCCCAGCATTTT. Translation gives CASSYSHGVGPQHF. The rearrangement links TRBV6-6 to TRBJ1-5; D ambiguous. Trimming pared 0 bases from V and 9 bases from J, leaving 12 bases between. The CDR3 runs 14 residues. From germline, CDR1 is MNHNY and CDR2 SVGAGI (reference sequence).

The chain combines TRBV7-8 with TRBJ2-1; 11 bases are shared with TRBD2. This CDR3 region has 18 residues. Trimming at V came to 0 bases and at J to 6 bases, leaving 10 bases not matched to a gene. In germline, CDR1 is SGHVS, CDR2 FQNEAQ. CDR3 residues: CASSLAYSGGAFVNEQFF. In nucleotides, the CDR3 is TGTGCCAGCAGCTTAGCTTATAGCGGGGGGGCCTTTGTCAATGAGCAGTTCTTC.

This chain uses TRBV14 with TRBJ2-7; 8 bases are shared with TRBD2. J lost 1 base, V lost 1 base, and 9 bases had no gene match. From germline, CDR1 is SGHDN and CDR2 FVKESK. The CDR3 consists of 17 residues. As DNA, the CDR3 is TGTGCCAGCAGCCAAGGAATCGTAGCGGGGTTTTCCTACGAGCAGTACTTC. It yields the protein CASSQGIVAGFSYEQYF.

Relative to its sample, this clone is medium-sized. Other DNA variants within this sample encode the same CDR3. The rearrangement joins TRBV2 to TRBJ2-7, with a possible D match to TRBD1 (5 bases). The CDR3 covers 13 residues. Trimming shortened V by 3 bases and J by 5 bases, and 11 bases separated the two germline ends. Germline V gene data show CDR1 as SNHLY and CDR2 as FYNNEI. CDR3 loop: CASSDWGRDEQYF. Written as DNA, the CDR3 is TGTGCCAGCAGTGACTGGGGCAGGGACGAGCAGTACTTC.

This clone came up a few times. The rearrangement joins TRBV6-5 to TRBJ1-2; no reliable D call. Trimming removed 0 bases at V and 6 bases at J, with 8 bases between. CDR3 length equals 13 residues. CDR1 MNHEY and CDR2 SVGAGI come from the germline V gene. CDR3 amino acids: CASSYSMGNGYTF. CDR3 bases: TGTGCCAGCAGTTACTCGATGGGGAATGGCTACACCTTC.

V and J are TRBV4-3 and TRBJ1-2; possible D gene TRBD1, 5 bases. The CDR3 runs to 15 residues. Germline values: CDR1 LGHNA, CDR2 YSLEER. The V end lost 0 bases, the J end lost 4 bases, and 12 bases lay between the germline ends. The CDR3 reads CASSQDIPGLYGYTF. CDR3 in DNA: TGCGCCAGCAGCCAAGATATACCAGGGCTCTATGGCTACACCTTC.

J is TRBJ2-2 and V is TRBV19, with a weak D call TRBD1 (5 bases). This CDR3 region has 14 residues. CDR1 is LNHDA, CDR2 SQIVND, per germline (reference sequence). V was trimmed by 3 bases and J by 7 bases, leaving 12 bases between them. This CDR3 is CASSMFGAVGELFF. The DNA for the CDR3 is TGTGCCAGTAGTATGTTTGGGGCGGTCGGGGAGCTGTTTTTT.

The chain links TRBV9 to TRBJ2-1, with a tentative D call TRBD2 (6 bases). V was trimmed by 0 bases and J by 8 bases, leaving 9 bases between them. From germline, CDR1 is SGDLS and CDR2 YYNGEE. The CDR3 length is 13 residues. The chain's CDR3 is CASSVGGGDEQFF. The CDR3 DNA sequence: TGTGCCAGCAGCGTAGGTGGAGGGGATGAGCAGTTCTTC. Variable domain in full (rest from reference TRBV9 and TRBJ2-1): DSGVTQTPKHLITATGQRVTLRCSPRSGDLSVYWYQQSLDQGLQFLIQYYNGEERAKGNILERFSAQQFPDLHSELNLSSLELGDSALYFCASSVGGGDEQFFGPGTRLTVL.

The rearrangement uses TRBV10-3 and TRBJ2-3; D is uncertain. CDR3 length: 13 amino acids. CDR1 and CDR2 (germline): ENHRY, SYGVKD. V lost 2 bases to trimming and J lost 6 bases, with 9 bases between them. The DNA of the CDR3 is TGTGCCATCAGTGAGGCGCCTGGGGATACGCAGTATTTT. Translating gives CAISEAPGDTQYF.